A single sample gave rise to the 32 T cell receptor beta chains below, sequenced in a study of T cells in Graves' hyperthyroidism and ophthalmopathy. The TCR beta CDR3 regions underwent amplification using RNA transcripts as the source. RT-PCR in the first round (using the HTBI primer set) targeted the TCR CDR3. In TCRdb, the multiplex PCR reads were re-called with MiXCR into one record per CDR3 protein. The sample yields some 200,000 distinct CDR3 sequences, 17% seen once. Sequencing was done on a sample of blood. These receptors originate from a man in his forties or fifties with Graves' hyperthyroidism.

This clonotype has a handful of counts. The rearrangement uses TRBV28 and TRBJ2-6; D unclear. CDR1 MDHEN and CDR2 SYDVKM come from the germline V gene. V was pared by 5 bases and J by 0 bases, with 8 bases between. The CDR3 covers 15 residues. The CDR3 spells CASSRSFSGANVLTF. DNA for the CDR3: TGTGCCAGCAGTCGGTCGTTCTCTGGGGCCAACGTCCTGACTTTC. Full variable domain (outside the CDR3, taken from reference TRBV28 and TRBJ2-6): DVKVTQSSRYLVKRTGEKVFLECVQDMDHENMFWYRQDPGLGLRLIYFSYDVKMKEKGDIPEGYSVSREKKERFSLILESASTNQTSMYLCASSRSFSGANVLTFGAGSRLTVL.

This clonotype was observed at least ten times. The chain links TRBV11-2 to TRBJ2-1; 9 nucleotides line up with TRBD1. The CDR3 is made up of 16 amino acids. Germline V CDR1 and CDR2: SGHAT, FQNNGV. J gave up 7 bases and V 5 bases, and 12 bases lay outside the gene matches. In DNA, the CDR3 is TGTGCCAGCAGCAGAACCGGGACAGGGTGGCTGAATGAGCAGTTCTTC. Its protein product is CASSRTGTGWLNEQFF.

Ten or more counts support this clonotype. The rearrangement links TRBV20-1 to TRBJ1-5; 9 bases map to TRBD1. Germline assignment: CDR1 DFQATT and CDR2 SNEGSKA (reference sequence). This CDR3 spans 13 amino acids. The J segment lost 2 bases and the V segment lost 8 bases, leaving 4 bases of the junction unmatched. CDR3 sequence (DNA): TGCAGTACAGGGGGCAAAGGCAATCAGCCCCAGCATTTT. It encodes CSTGGKGNQPQHF.

This clonotype occurred many times. The V gene is TRBV11-3, the J gene TRBJ2-3; 7 nucleotides align to TRBD2. In germline, CDR1 is SGHNT, CDR2 YENEEA. This CDR3 has 15 residues. V gave up 0 bases and J gave up 4 bases; unmatched junction bases: 4. The CDR3 DNA reads as TGTGCCAGCAGCTTAGAGGCGGGAGTAGCAGATACGCAGTATTTT. Encoded protein: CASSLEAGVADTQYF.

This clonotype was observed at least ten times. The chain carries TRBV28 and TRBJ1-5; D possibly corresponds to TRBD1 (6 bases). V lost 6 bases, J lost 1 base, and 10 bases lay in between. Germline V gene data show CDR1 as MDHEN and CDR2 as SYDVKM. The CDR3 is made up of 14 amino acids. This CDR3 reads CASRRQASNQPQHF. The DNA of the CDR3 is TGTGCCAGCAGGAGACAGGCGAGCAATCAGCCCCAGCATTTT. The full variable domain, in which reference TRBV28 and TRBJ1-5 provide the parts outside the CDR3, is DVKVTQSSRYLVKRTGEKVFLECVQDMDHENMFWYRQDPGLGLRLIYFSYDVKMKEKGDIPEGYSVSREKKERFSLILESASTNQTSMYLCASRRQASNQPQHFGDGTRLSIL.

This clonotype was picked up a small number of times. The genes are TRBV11-3 and TRBJ2-3, with TRBD2 matching over 8 bases. V dropped 6 bases and J dropped 6; count of bases not matched to a gene: 8. The CDR3 is 14 residues long. Germline V gene lookup returns CDR1 SGHNT and CDR2 YENEEA. The CDR3 is CASSSREGRDTQYF. The CDR3 coding sequence is TGTGCCAGCAGTAGCCGGGAGGGCCGGGATACGCAGTATTTT.

This clonotype was seen a few times. The chain carries TRBV6-5 and TRBJ1-1; a weak D match, TRBD1 (5 bases). Germline V CDR1 and CDR2: MNHEY, SVGAGI. The CDR3 runs to 14 residues. V was clipped by 2 bases and J by 0 bases, with 7 bases between them. In nucleotides, the CDR3 is TGTGCCAGCAGTTACAGGGGACTGAACACTGAAGCTTTCTTT. Translated: CASSYRGLNTEAFF.

This clonotype was counted at least ten times. J is TRBJ2-1 and V is TRBV5-1; TRBD2 aligns across 10 bases. Germline CDR1 and CDR2: SGHRS and YFSETQ. This CDR3 has 14 residues. After removal of 6 bases from V and 9 bases from J, the junction contained 9 bases not matched to a gene. CDR3 DNA: TGCGCCAGCAATACCCTAGCGGGAGTCAGTGAGCAGTTCTTC. It specifies CASNTLAGVSEQFF.

This rearrangement joins TRBV6-1 to TRBJ2-7; maybe TRBD1 (5 bases). The V and J ends lost 7 bases and 2 bases respectively, with 12 bases between them. Germline assignment: CDR1 MNHNS and CDR2 SASEGT. The CDR3 has 13 amino acids. CDR3 in amino acids: CASTQGFTYEQYF. For the CDR3, the DNA is TGTGCCAGCACCCAGGGTTTCACCTACGAGCAGTACTTC.

This clonotype occurred a few times. The J gene is TRBJ2-5, the V gene TRBV19; TRBD1 aligns across 8 bases. V shed 6 bases and J 1 base; nucleotides not matched to a gene: 4. Germline V gene lookup returns CDR1 LNHDA and CDR2 SQIVND (reference sequence). CDR3 size: 14 residues. The DNA of the CDR3 is TGTGCCAGTAGAAAAGGGACAGGCCAAGAGACCCAGTACTTC. Its protein is CASRKGTGQETQYF.

This clonotype was observed many times. The genes are TRBV7-2 and TRBJ2-1; TRBD1 matches 8 bases. The CDR3 is 15 residues long. The germline V gene encodes CDR1 SGHTA and CDR2 FQGNSA. The junction had 12 bases not matched to a gene; V was cut back by 5 bases and J by 9 bases. CDR3 residues: CASSPWTGMAIEQFF. As DNA, the CDR3 is TGTGCCAGCAGCCCTTGGACAGGGATGGCAATTGAGCAGTTCTTC.

With regard to this clonotype: Possible read error: a much larger clone is one base away. The rearrangement joins TRBV20-1 to TRBJ2-1; TRBD2 agrees at 12 bases. The J call may be in error: the DNA end matches TRBJ2-7 better. The germline V gene encodes CDR1 DFQATT and CDR2 SNEGSKA (reference sequence). The CDR3 has 17 amino acids. The CDR3 reads CSARGLAGASSYNEQYF. CDR3 sequence (DNA): TGCAGTGCTAGAGGACTAGCGGGAGCAAGCTCCTACAATGAGCAGTACTTC.

J is TRBJ2-1 and V is TRBV4-1; no clear D gene. Germline values: CDR1 MGHRA, CDR2 YSYEKL. This CDR3 has 12 residues. V lost 3 bases, J lost 15 bases, and 15 bases lay in between. CDR3 loop: CASSHETQTPFF. The DNA for the CDR3 is TGCGCCAGCAGCCATGAGACCCAAACCCCGTTCTTC.

The chain has TRBV7-8 and TRBJ1-5; maybe TRBD1 (5 bases). The CDR3 consists of 15 residues. Germline assignment: CDR1 SGHVS and CDR2 FQNEAQ. V lost 5 bases and J lost 3, with 14 bases in between. CDR3: CASSPAGGVNQPQHF. CDR3 bases: TGTGCCAGCAGCCCCGCCGGGGGGGTCAATCAGCCCCAGCATTTT.

This clonotype was seen a handful of times. V usage is TRBV24-1 and J usage is TRBJ1-5; 9 bases are shared with TRBD1. Germline V gene lookup returns CDR1 KGHDR and CDR2 SFDVKD. The CDR3 runs to 16 residues. Trimming took 3 bases from V and 2 from J; bases not matched to a gene: 4. The CDR3 bases are TGTGCCACCAGTGATACCAGGACAGGGGGCAATCAGCCCCAGCATTTT. Translation: CATSDTRTGGNQPQHF.

This clonotype was seen repeatedly, ten times or more. The CDR3 is CASSLNEGLRDGYTF. The CDR3 nucleotides read TGTGCCAGCAGTTTAAATGAAGGACTTAGAGATGGCTACACCTTC. The rearrangement uses TRBV28 and TRBJ1-2, with D unresolved. The V and J ends lost 2 bases and 6 bases respectively, with 16 bases between them. The CDR3 runs 15 residues. In germline, CDR1 is MDHEN, CDR2 SYDVKM.

There are many counts of this clonotype. The genes are TRBV11-3 and TRBJ2-2; D is undetermined. V was clipped by 4 bases and J by 5 bases, with 14 bases between them. This CDR3 region has 15 residues. In germline, CDR1 is SGHNT, CDR2 YENEEA. The CDR3 region has the DNA TGTGCCAGCAGCTCCTTCGAAACCCGGACCGGGGAGCTGTTTTTT. It specifies CASSSFETRTGELFF.

This clonotype showed up many times. The genes are TRBV7-9 and TRBJ2-5, with D possibly being TRBD1 (6 bases). Trimming cost V 2 bases and J 7 bases, with 26 bases left between them. CDR3 size: 18 residues. In germline, CDR1 is SEHNR, CDR2 FQNEAQ (reference sequence). CDR3 residues: CASSLFDGGRAIHRTQYF. CDR3 in DNA: TGTGCCAGCAGCTTATTTGATGGGGGCAGGGCCATCCATCGGACCCAGTACTTC. The whole variable domain, remainder taken from reference TRBV7-9 and TRBJ2-5, is DTGVSQNPRHKITKRGQNVTFRCDPISEHNRLYWYRQTLGQGPEFLTYFQNEAQLEKSRLLSDRFSAERPKGSFSTLEIQRTEQGDSAMYLCASSLFDGGRAIHRTQYFGPGTRLLVL.

This clonotype was seen many times. The chain recombines TRBV30 with TRBJ1-1; D uncertain. V dropped 0 bases and J dropped 2 bases, with 10 bases sitting between them. The V gene's germline CDR1 is GTSNPN and CDR2 SVGIG (reference sequence). The CDR3 length is 14 residues. CDR3 protein: CAWSVQGFNTEAFF. In DNA, the CDR3 is TGTGCCTGGAGTGTACAAGGATTTAACACTGAAGCTTTCTTT.

The table lists this clonotype with many counts. The chain combines TRBV3-1 with TRBJ1-2; 7 bases are a match to TRBD1. Losses at the gene ends were 4 bases for V and 7 bases for J; bases not matched to a gene: 9. Germline CDR1 is LGHDT and CDR2 is YNNKEL (reference sequence). This CDR3 comprises 14 residues. The CDR3 here is CASSPPDRVSGYTF. In DNA, the CDR3 is TGTGCCAGCAGCCCCCCCGACAGGGTATCTGGCTACACCTTC.

The J gene is TRBJ1-2, the V gene TRBV18; D may be TRBD1 (6 bases). CDR1 is KGHSH and CDR2 is LQKENI in the germline V gene. The V end lost 3 bases, the J end lost 5 bases, and 10 bases lay between the germline ends. The length of the CDR3 is 13 residues. The CDR3 protein is CASSPDSGYGYTF. As DNA, the CDR3 is TGTGCCAGCTCACCGGACAGTGGTTATGGCTACACCTTC.

This clonotype was seen a handful of times. The chain is built from TRBV28 and TRBJ2-7, with 9 positions matching TRBD1. Unmatched junction bases numbered 2, after V lost 9 bases and J lost 2 bases. In germline, CDR1 is MDHEN, CDR2 SYDVKM. CDR3 length: 12 residues. The CDR3 DNA sequence: TGTGCCAGTAGGACAGGGGCCTACGAGCAGTACTTC. Its translation: CASRTGAYEQYF.

This clonotype appeared a few times. One end of the junction varies from germline; a read error may be responsible. The V call is TRBV3-1, the J call TRBJ2-7, with 14 bases that match TRBD2. The V gene's germline CDR1 is LGHDT and CDR2 YNNKEL (reference sequence). This CDR3 is built from 17 residues. CDR3: CASTQSGTSGRAYEQYF. Here the CDR3 DNA reads TGTGCCAGCACCCAATCCGGGACTAGCGGGAGAGCCTACGAGCAGTACTTC.

This clonotype appeared many times. The genes are TRBV15 and TRBJ1-4; D possibly corresponds to TRBD1 (5 bases). V was clipped by 8 bases and J by 5 bases, with 15 bases between them. Germline CDR1 and CDR2: LNHNV and YYDKDF (reference sequence). The CDR3 has 14 amino acids. As DNA, the CDR3 is TGTGCCACCGCGTTGGGGCAGGGAAATGAAAAACTGTTTTTT. Its protein is CATALGQGNEKLFF.

The table lists this clonotype with a few counts. The chain couples TRBV28 to TRBJ2-5; a possible D gene is TRBD2 (5 bases). V was trimmed by 5 bases and J by 13 bases, leaving 14 bases between them. The CDR3 sequence is 11 residues long. Germline V gene sequence: CDR1 MDHEN, CDR2 SYDVKM. The CDR3 DNA follows: TGTGCCAGCAGTCCCGGGGTGGTAAGGTACTTC. This encodes CASSPGVVRYF.

The CDR3 sequence is CASRTAYEQYF. The DNA for the CDR3 is TGTGCCAGCCGGACAGCGTACGAGCAGTACTTC. The chain joins TRBV6-2 or TRBV6-3 to TRBJ2-7; TRBD1 is a possible D gene (6 bases). CDR3 length equals 11 residues. V lost 8 bases, J lost 4 bases, and 9 bases lay in between. Germline V CDR1 and CDR2: MNHEY, SVGEGT.

In this sample, this clonotype turned up many times. J is TRBJ2-1 and V is TRBV7-8, with a tentative D call TRBD2 (6 bases). V was shortened by 5 bases and J by 9 bases, with 11 bases between the two germline ends. The CDR3 is made up of 12 amino acids. Germline values: CDR1 SGHVS, CDR2 FQNEAQ. Here the CDR3 reads CASSPRRAEQFF. CDR3 DNA sequence: TGTGCCAGCAGCCCGCGGAGGGCTGAGCAGTTCTTC. The full variable domain, completed using reference TRBV7-8 and TRBJ2-1, is GAGVSQSPRYKVAKRGQDVALRCDPISGHVSLFWYQQALGQGPEFLTYFQNEAQLDKSGLPSDRFFAERPEGSVSTLKIQRTQQEDSAVYLCASSPRRAEQFFGPGTRLTVL.

This clonotype came up many times. The chain links TRBV6-1 to TRBJ1-2; tentatively, D is TRBD1 (5 bases). CDR1 and CDR2 from the germline V gene are MNHNS and SASEGT. The CDR3 contains 14 residues. Trimming removed 7 bases at V and 8 bases at J, with 20 bases between. CDR3 DNA sequence: TGTGCCAGCACCCCCTCGGGGGAGATGAGGGGCTACACCTTC. It codes for CASTPSGEMRGYTF.

In its sample, this clonotype was seen many times. This chain connects TRBV18 to TRBJ1-4; tentatively, D is TRBD1 (5 bases). Germline CDR1 and CDR2: KGHSH and LQKENI. The V end lost 3 bases, the J end lost 2 bases, and 13 bases lay between the germline ends. The CDR3 is 16 residues long. CDR3 in DNA: TGTGCCAGCTCACCTGCCTGGGGGGTGACTAATGAAAAACTGTTTTTT. It codes for CASSPAWGVTNEKLFF. The whole variable domain, filled in from reference TRBV18 and TRBJ1-4, reads NAGVMQNPRHLVRRRGQEARLRCSPMKGHSHVYWYRQLPEEGLKFMVYLQKENIIDESGMPKERFSAEFPKEGPSILRIQQVVRGDSAAYFCASSPAWGVTNEKLFFGSGTQLSVL.

This clonotype was found once. The chain links TRBV7-9 to TRBJ2-7; TRBD2 matches 11 bases. Germline V lookup: CDR1 SEHNR, CDR2 FQNEAQ (reference sequence). The CDR3 extends over 18 amino acids. J lost 0 bases, V lost 4 bases, and 11 bases had no gene match. CDR3 sequence (DNA): TGTGCCAGCAGCTCCCTCCTCGCTAGCGGGAGGTCCTCCTACGAGCAGTACTTC. Translating it yields CASSSLLASGRSSYEQYF.

The rearrangement links TRBV5-1 to TRBJ1-1; D may be TRBD1 (6 bases). The V end was cut by 0 bases, the J end by 5 bases, with 20 bases between. Germline V gives CDR1 SGHRS, CDR2 YFSETQ. This CDR3 spans 17 amino acids. CDR3 in amino acids: CASSLGPGGRLGTEAFF. The CDR3 region has the DNA TGCGCCAGCAGCTTGGGACCCGGGGGGCGCCTAGGAACTGAAGCTTTCTTT.

This rearrangement joins TRBV5-1 to TRBJ2-7; possible D gene TRBD2, 5 bases. Trimming removed 0 bases at V and 1 base at J, with 8 bases between. The CDR3 has 14 amino acids. Germline values: CDR1 SGHRS, CDR2 YFSETQ. CDR3 sequence (DNA): TGCGCCAGCAGCTTGGCCGGGGTATCCTACGAGCAGTACTTC. Protein: CASSLAGVSYEQYF.